The present T cell receptor beta chain was sequenced within a study of CD8+ T cells in alopecia areata. Extraction of RNA preceded its reverse transcription into cDNA, which served as the sequencing template. Only in-frame clones appear in the TCRdb table, and some are missing; sequencing was by immunoSEQ multiplex PCR. The table includes around 150,000 clones, around 57% detected once. This clonotype was obtained from a human donor in good health. The sequencing sample was made of CD4+ T cells sorted from blood.

The CDR3 reads CASRETSGPTYEQYF. CDR3 nucleotides: TGTGCCAGTAGGGAGACTAGCGGGCCCACCTACGAGCAGTACTTC. V gene TRBV19 combines with J gene TRBJ2-7, with 10 bases identical to TRBD2. CDR1 is LNHDA, CDR2 SQIVND, per germline (reference sequence). V trimming: 6 bases; J trimming: 2 bases; junction bases outside the gene matches: 7. This CDR3 comprises 15 residues. Using reference TRBV19 and TRBJ2-7 for the parts outside the CDR3, the full variable domain is DGGITQSPKYLFRKEGQNVTLSCEQNLNHDAMYWYRQDPGQGLRLIYYSQIVNDFQKGDIAEGYSVSREKKESFPLTVTSAQKNPTAFYLCASRETSGPTYEQYFGPGTRLTVT.